The source of this T cell receptor (beta chain) is a study of blood T cell repertoires in COVID-19. Looking at the study overall: Both acute and convalescent COVID-19 samples were obtained from the United States, Italy and Spain. T cells, B-cell-depleted T cells, or PBMCs provided the cDNA or gDNA that served as material.

J gave up 5 bases and V 2 bases, and 11 bases lay outside the gene matches. The CDR3 loop spans 16 amino acids. Germline lookup yields CDR1 SEHNR and CDR2 FQNEAQ (reference sequence). Under the authors' procedure: Using reference gene primer amplification, nucleated cell counts were estimated. The assay was immunoSEQ multiplex PCR, and TCRdb's table has in-frame clones only and misses some. The V and J calls and clone size come from that table; D and trimming were worked out from the DNA. The sample consists of around 75,000 clones, 70% to 90% of them appearing once. This TCR was sampled from a human donor in a cohort sampled during active COVID-19. The sample was peripheral blood. The chain couples TRBV7-9 to TRBJ2-7, with 8 bases aligning to TRBD1. The CDR3 protein is CASSLSSRQGFDEQYF. The DNA of the CDR3 is TGTGCCAGCAGCTTATCTAGTCGACAGGGGTTCGACGAGCAGTACTTC. The whole variable domain, filled in from reference TRBV7-9 and TRBJ2-7, reads DTGVSQNPRHKITKRGQNVTFRCDPISEHNRLYWYRQTLGQGPEFLTYFQNEAQLEKSRLLSDRFSAERPKGSFSTLEIQRTEQGDSAMYLCASSLSSRQGFDEQYFGPGTRLTVT.